Listed below are T cell receptor beta chains from one sample, sequenced in a study of human T cells and chemical hapten exposure. One entry per CDR3 protein results from TCRdb running MiXCR on the RACE reads. Of a few hundred thousand distinct CDR3 sequences in the sample, over 6% were seen once. The sample in question was whole blood, obtained in connection with sensitization to the hapten diphenylcyclopropenone (DPC). The receptors shown here come from a woman between 18 and 30 years old with alopecia areata. Some clones in this sample may be carry-over from other donors' samples. CDR3s include the opening cysteine and the closing phenylalanine or tryptophan. D genes are given only for firm matches. Rows give clone size only sometimes, using once, few, many, or a class for an expanded clone.

abundance,v_gene,j_gene,d_gene,CDR3aa,CDR3nt
NA,TRBV12-3/TRBV12-4,TRBJ2-3,NA,CASSRTVRGVRKEDTDTQYF,TGTGCCAGCAGCCGGACGGTGAGGGGGGTCAGAAAAGAAGACACAGATACGCAGTATTTT
NA,TRBV6-5,TRBJ1-4,TRBD1,CATKQGTNEKLFF,TGTGCCACCAAACAGGGGACTAATGAAAAACTGTTTTTT
many,TRBV7-9,TRBJ1-1,NA,CASSLAPRVTEAFF,TGTGCCAGCAGCTTAGCCCCAAGGGTCACTGAAGCTTTCTTT
many,TRBV13,TRBJ2-5,TRBD2,CASSLGRWGGQETQYF,TGTGCCAGCAGCTTAGGCCGGTGGGGGGGCCAAGAGACCCAGTACTTC
NA,TRBV7-2,TRBJ2-1,NA,CASSLVRTPLNEQFF,TGTGCCAGCAGCTTAGTCCGGACACCCCTCAATGAGCAGTTCTTC
NA,TRBV9,TRBJ2-3,TRBD2,CASSVESSGGPGTDTQYF,TGTGCCAGCAGCGTAGAGAGTAGCGGGGGGCCGGGCACAGATACGCAGTATTTT
many,TRBV20-1,TRBJ1-1,TRBD1,CSATTGLRAFF,TGCAGTGCCACGACAGGGCTTCGGGCTTTCTTT
few,TRBV6-2/TRBV6-3,TRBJ1-5,NA,CASSYSWQLIKPQHF,TGTGCCAGCAGTTACTCGTGGCAGCTAATCAAGCCCCAGCATTTT
few,TRBV7-9,TRBJ1-2,NA,CASSPPGEGENYGYTF,TGTGCCAGCAGCCCCCCGGGGGAAGGAGAGAACTATGGCTACACCTTC
few,TRBV10-3,TRBJ1-2,NA,CAISETVNEGYTF,TGTGCCATCAGTGAGACGGTGAATGAGGGCTACACCTTC
many,TRBV20-1,TRBJ2-3,NA,CSARVSGFSDTQYF,TGCAGTGCTAGAGTCTCAGGGTTTTCAGATACGCAGTATTTT
many,TRBV6-6,TRBJ1-2,NA,CASTRTQNYGYTF,TGTGCCAGCACCCGGACCCAAAACTATGGCTACACCTTC
many,TRBV2,TRBJ1-1,NA,CASWGGSTEAFF,TGTGCCAGCTGGGGGGGGAGCACTGAAGCTTTCTTT
many,TRBV6-6,TRBJ1-4,TRBD1,CASSYPGGTNEKLFF,TGTGCCAGCAGTTACCCAGGGGGCACTAATGAAAAACTGTTTTTT
NA,TRBV6-6,TRBJ1-6,NA,CASSFSPGSLGNSPLHF,TGTGCCAGCAGTTTCTCTCCAGGGTCTCTGGGTAATTCACCCCTCCACTTT
many,TRBV15,TRBJ1-4,NA,CVTRPTARELGLFF,TGTGTTACCCGACCGACCGCTCGGGAGTTGGGACTGTTTTTT
few,TRBV6-2/TRBV6-3,TRBJ1-6,NA,CASSYLSGNSPLHF,TGTGCCAGCAGTTACTTATCAGGGAATTCACCCCTCCACTTT
NA,TRBV29-1,TRBJ2-3,NA,CSVIRGTQYF,TGCAGCGTTATCCGGGGTACGCAGTATTTT
NA,TRBV21-1,TRBJ1-5,NA,CASSTLVGVGQPQHF,TGTGCCAGCAGCACGCTCGTAGGGGTTGGGCAGCCCCAGCATTTT
few,TRBV6-5,TRBJ1-1,NA,CASTRGAGTEAFF,TGTGCCAGCACCAGGGGCGCCGGCACTGAAGCTTTCTTT
few,TRBV6-2/TRBV6-3,TRBJ2-3,NA,CASSLQGPTDTQYF,TGTGCCAGCAGTCTACAGGGACCCACAGATACGCAGTATTTT
few,TRBV10-3,TRBJ2-1,TRBD2,CALGRGNEQFF,TGTGCCTTGGGGAGGGGCAATGAGCAGTTCTTC
few,TRBV7-9,TRBJ1-1,NA,CASSLVQGVTEAFF,TGTGCCAGCAGCTTAGTACAGGGTGTTACTGAAGCTTTCTTT
once,TRBV11-2,TRBJ2-3,NA,CASSSTGNTDTQYF,TGTGCCAGCAGCTCCACGGGCAACACAGATACGCAGTATTTT
many,TRBV12-3/TRBV12-4,TRBJ2-7,NA,CASSLAGPYEQYF,TGTGCCAGCAGTTTGGCAGGGCCCTACGAGCAGTACTTC
NA,TRBV6-2/TRBV6-3,TRBJ2-5,NA,CASRLSGGGWTQYF,TGTGCCAGCAGGCTCAGCGGTGGGGGGTGGACCCAGTACTTC
many,TRBV5-5,TRBJ1-6,NA,CASRGAGTVNNSPLHF,TGTGCCAGCAGGGGTGCCGGGACGGTCAATAATTCACCCCTCCACTTT
many,TRBV10-3,TRBJ1-6,NA,CAVGQTTNSPLHF,TGTGCCGTGGGTCAAACTACGAATTCACCCCTCCACTTT
few,TRBV6-5,TRBJ1-5,NA,CASSPGPRLNQPQHF,TGTGCCAGCAGCCCTGGGCCGAGGCTCAATCAGCCCCAGCATTTT
many,TRBV19,TRBJ1-5,NA,CASSMETGSNQPQHF,TGTGCCAGTAGTATGGAGACAGGCAGCAATCAGCCCCAGCATTTT
many,TRBV5-1,TRBJ2-5,TRBD1,CASSLGTGEETQYF,TGCGCCAGCAGCTTAGGTACAGGGGAAGAGACCCAGTACTTC
NA,TRBV11-2,TRBJ2-3,NA,CASSLDWWDGTDTQYF,TGTGCCAGCAGCTTAGATTGGTGGGACGGCACAGATACGCAGTATTTT
many,TRBV18,TRBJ2-3,NA,CASSRDLRADTQYF,TGTGCCAGCTCGCGGGACCTAAGAGCAGATACGCAGTATTTT